The present entry profiles one T cell receptor beta chain with its context. The table came from immunoSEQ multiplex PCR; TCRdb's copy has only in-frame clones and leaves some out. The table includes fewer than 40,000 clones, 70% to 90% detected once. The sample comes from a study of blood T cell repertoires in COVID-19. Study as a whole: T cells, B-cell-depleted T cells, or PBMCs provided the cDNA or gDNA that served as material.

The V gene's germline CDR1 is MGHRA and CDR2 YSYEKL. The CDR3 length is 16 residues. Trimming took off 4 bases at V and 0 bases at J, with 14 bases between the two ends. The receptor was derived from a human donor in a cohort sampled during active COVID-19. The V call is TRBV4-1, the J call TRBJ2-3; D possibly corresponds to TRBD2 (5 bases). Input material: peripheral blood. The CDR3 DNA follows: TGCGCCAGCAGCCCCCAGGAGCGGATTAGCACAGATACGCAGTATTTT. This sequence encodes CASSPQERISTDTQYF.